Listed below are T cell receptor beta chains from one sample, sequenced in a study of blood T cell repertoires in COVID-19. TCRdb's copy holds only in-frame clones and misses some; the assay was immunoSEQ multiplex PCR. This sample has around 280,000 clones, with about 82% found just once. Sequenced input: peripheral blood. The receptors stem from a woman aged 45-65 years with active or convalescent COVID-19. Each CDR3 is given with its conserved first and last residue. Fields, in order: J gene, V gene, CDR3 protein.

j_gene: TRBJ1-5; v_gene: TRBV19; CDR3aa: CASSSDRDQPQHF
j_gene: TRBJ1-1; v_gene: TRBV7-9; CDR3aa: CASGGNEAFF
j_gene: TRBJ1-1; v_gene: TRBV13; CDR3aa: CASSLGGRFNTEAFF
j_gene: TRBJ1-4; v_gene: TRBV30; CDR3aa: CAWTRDRGEKLFF
j_gene: TRBJ2-1; v_gene: TRBV28; CDR3aa: CASVNSGRHNEQFF
j_gene: TRBJ2-1; v_gene: TRBV7-9; CDR3aa: CASSPPGLAANNEQFF
j_gene: TRBJ1-3; v_gene: TRBV25-1; CDR3aa: CASSEAGDSGNTIYF
j_gene: TRBJ2-7; v_gene: TRBV28; CDR3aa: CASSLPGQPAYEQYF
j_gene: TRBJ1-4; v_gene: TRBV7-9; CDR3aa: CASSLERRAREKLFF
j_gene: TRBJ2-3; v_gene: TRBV18; CDR3aa: CASSPTRRDTQYF
j_gene: TRBJ1-2; v_gene: TRBV5-1; CDR3aa: CASSQQGELDGYTF
j_gene: TRBJ1-2; v_gene: TRBV28; CDR3aa: CASSLALQGDGYTF
j_gene: TRBJ1-2; v_gene: TRBV30; CDR3aa: CAWSVTGQIHGYTF
j_gene: TRBJ2-7; v_gene: TRBV11-3; CDR3aa: CASSLVNRENYEQYF
j_gene: TRBJ2-5; v_gene: TRBV7-9; CDR3aa: CASSNRLAGEETQYF
j_gene: TRBJ1-1; v_gene: TRBV5-4; CDR3aa: CASSRAGSTEAFF
j_gene: TRBJ1-2; v_gene: TRBV5-3; CDR3aa: CARSATGERHGYTF
j_gene: TRBJ1-6; v_gene: TRBV5-5; CDR3aa: CASSDRTGLNSPLHF
j_gene: TRBJ1-1; v_gene: TRBV29-1; CDR3aa: CSVEDKDRGAGPEAFF
j_gene: TRBJ1-2; v_gene: TRBV30; CDR3aa: CAWSVYRVNYGYTF
j_gene: TRBJ1-6; v_gene: TRBV7-8; CDR3aa: CASNPQGGSSPLHF
j_gene: TRBJ2-1; v_gene: TRBV18; CDR3aa: CASSPLPGLAHSEQFF
j_gene: TRBJ2-2; v_gene: TRBV7-9; CDR3aa: CASSFPGAGELFF
j_gene: TRBJ1-2; v_gene: TRBV21-1; CDR3aa: CASSKRGGFNYGYTF
j_gene: TRBJ2-1; v_gene: TRBV7-9; CDR3aa: CASSLGTTSYNEQFF
j_gene: TRBJ2-1; v_gene: TRBV7-2; CDR3aa: CASRPLAGGGEQFF
j_gene: TRBJ1-5; v_gene: TRBV3-1/TRBV3-2; CDR3aa: CASSATGGGNQPQHF
j_gene: TRBJ1-5; v_gene: TRBV14; CDR3aa: CASSTSGRTGQPQHF
j_gene: TRBJ1-1; v_gene: TRBV27; CDR3aa: CASSLSRSVYTEAFF
j_gene: TRBJ1-1; v_gene: TRBV7-3; CDR3aa: CASSLSGDTEAFF
j_gene: TRBJ1-6; v_gene: TRBV4-1; CDR3aa: CASSQERESPLHF
j_gene: TRBJ1-1; v_gene: TRBV5-1; CDR3aa: CASSDLANTEAFF
j_gene: TRBJ1-6; v_gene: TRBV5-5; CDR3aa: CASSLVGTPYNSPLHF
j_gene: TRBJ2-1; v_gene: TRBV21-1; CDR3aa: CASSFYLLGLAETNEQFF
j_gene: TRBJ1-2; v_gene: TRBV12-2; CDR3aa: CASRLGDGYTF
j_gene: TRBJ1-2; v_gene: TRBV7-2; CDR3aa: CASRHQQGGNYGYTF
j_gene: TRBJ2-2; v_gene: TRBV4-1; CDR3aa: CASSQEFGRIDTGELFF
j_gene: TRBJ2-7; v_gene: TRBV5-1; CDR3aa: CASTQLPGDSYEQYF
j_gene: TRBJ2-7; v_gene: TRBV12-5; CDR3aa: CASGRLVGPAYEQYF
j_gene: TRBJ2-5; v_gene: TRBV5-1; CDR3aa: CASSAQTSGRETQYF
j_gene: TRBJ1-3; v_gene: TRBV2; CDR3aa: CASSEGPSSGNTIYF
j_gene: TRBJ2-1; v_gene: TRBV24-1; CDR3aa: CATSDSRVLTLSNEQFF
j_gene: TRBJ1-5; v_gene: TRBV27; CDR3aa: CASSLAGNQPQHF
j_gene: TRBJ2-7; v_gene: TRBV7-6; CDR3aa: CASSYDRGLIYEQYF
j_gene: TRBJ2-5; v_gene: TRBV7-2; CDR3aa: CASSLALAGGNGGETQYF
j_gene: TRBJ1-1; v_gene: TRBV5-1; CDR3aa: CASSPDRGAAEAFF
j_gene: TRBJ1-4; v_gene: TRBV29-1; CDR3aa: CSVGGPGGEKLFF
j_gene: TRBJ2-7; v_gene: TRBV14; CDR3aa: CASSQDVVAGYIEQYF
j_gene: TRBJ1-2; v_gene: TRBV11-2; CDR3aa: CASSLEGRYGYTF
j_gene: TRBJ2-3; v_gene: TRBV10-2; CDR3aa: CASSDRGGGTQYF
j_gene: TRBJ1-3; v_gene: TRBV10-3; CDR3aa: CAIRWTDSSPIYF
j_gene: TRBJ2-3; v_gene: TRBV7-3; CDR3aa: CASSDFDGTQYF
j_gene: TRBJ2-7; v_gene: TRBV12-3/TRBV12-4; CDR3aa: CASSLRVGEQYF
j_gene: TRBJ2-1; v_gene: TRBV15; CDR3aa: CATSVEFRLGGNEQFF
j_gene: TRBJ1-3; v_gene: TRBV2; CDR3aa: CASSGSVGTDSGNTIYF